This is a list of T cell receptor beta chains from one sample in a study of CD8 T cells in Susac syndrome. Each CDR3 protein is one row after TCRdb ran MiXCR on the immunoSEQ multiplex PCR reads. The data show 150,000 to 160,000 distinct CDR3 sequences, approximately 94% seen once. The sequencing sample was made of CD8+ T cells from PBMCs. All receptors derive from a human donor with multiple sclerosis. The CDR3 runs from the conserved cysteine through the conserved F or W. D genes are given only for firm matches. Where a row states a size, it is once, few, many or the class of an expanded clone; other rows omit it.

TGCGCCAGCAGCTTGGTGACTGGACGCTTCACAGATACGCAGTATTTT	CASSLVTGRFTDTQYF	TRBJ2-3	.	TRBV5-1	.
TGCAGCGTTGAAGGTTTCCCAGGGGGCGGTTTCGGGGAGCTGTTTTTT	CSVEGFPGGGFGELFF	TRBJ2-2	TRBD1	TRBV29-1	.
TGTGCCAGCAGCTCTTGGACAGAGACATATGGCTACACCTTC	CASSSWTETYGYTF	TRBJ1-2	.	TRBV13	.
TGCAGTGCCGACGACGCGTCCGGGACGTGGAACAATGAGCAGTTCTTC	CSADDASGTWNNEQFF	TRBJ2-1	.	TRBV20-1	.
TGCAGTGCTAGCGAGACTGGACTAGCGGGGGGGCCGGAGTACAATGAGCAGTTCTTC	CSASETGLAGGPEYNEQFF	TRBJ2-1	TRBD2	TRBV20-1	once
TGTGCCAGCACCCCGGACAGGGCGGGCTACGAGCAGTACTTC	CASTPDRAGYEQYF	TRBJ2-7	TRBD1	TRBV2	.
TGTGCCAGCAGTGAACGACGGTTGTATAATTCACCCCTCCACTTT	CASSERRLYNSPLHF	TRBJ1-6	.	TRBV25-1	.
TGTGCCACCCGACTAGCGGGGACCCGGAGCACAGATACGCAGTATTTT	CATRLAGTRSTDTQYF	TRBJ2-3	TRBD2	TRBV13	.
TGTGCCAGTAGTATGAGGCCCACCGCAGTCAATGAGCAGTTCTTC	CASSMRPTAVNEQFF	TRBJ2-1	.	TRBV19	.
TGTGCCAGCAGTGAAACGAGGGGAGGGCACTATGGCTACACCTTC	CASSETRGGHYGYTF	TRBJ1-2	.	TRBV2	.